This T cell receptor beta chain appears in the sequencing data of a study of OX40 agonist ivuxolimab in advanced cancers. The CDR3 runs to 15 residues. The germline V gene encodes CDR1 SGHVS and CDR2 FQNEAQ. Trimming cost V 1 base and J 3 bases, with 12 bases left between them. TCRdb's table, derived via immunoSEQ multiplex PCR, lists solely in-frame clones and lacks some. The sample consists of 13,000 or so clones, 80% of them appearing once. This material consisted of CD4+ or CD8+ T cells sorted from blood, taken in a trial of the OX40 agonist ivuxolimab. This receptor was taken from an adult with an advanced solid tumor such as melanoma, head and neck, liver or kidney cancer. The chain links TRBV7-8 to TRBJ1-1; TRBD1 might be the D (6 bases). The CDR3 coding sequence is TGTGCCAGCAGCTTAGGTTGGGGGGCGGACACTGAAGCTTTCTTT. Its protein product is CASSLGWGADTEAFF.